These 5 T cell receptor beta chains share one sample of origin, sequenced in a study of blood T cell repertoires in COVID-19. Data came from immunoSEQ multiplex PCR; TCRdb stores just in-frame clones and leaves some out. The sample holds 230,000 or so clones, 86% seen once. The sequencing input was PBMCs or T cells enriched from blood (not recorded which). The origin of the receptors is a woman between 35 and 50 years old with acute COVID-19.

The rearrangement joins TRBV6-5 to TRBJ1-1; the match to TRBD1 covers 7 bases. The junction had 7 bases not matched to a gene; V was cut back by 6 bases and J by 0 bases. CDR3 length: 15 residues. Germline V CDR1 and CDR2: MNHEY, SVGAGI. The CDR3 nucleotides are TGTGCCAGCAGGAAACCGGGACAGATGAACACTGAAGCTTTCTTT. Its translation is CASRKPGQMNTEAFF.

V gene TRBV5-1 combines with J gene TRBJ2-2, with a tentative D call TRBD1 (6 bases). Trimming stripped 4 bases from V and 0 bases from J, with 10 bases between. The CDR3 totals 15 residues. CDR1 SGHRS and CDR2 YFSETQ come from the germline V gene. This CDR3 is CASSVDSTNTGELFF. Here the CDR3 DNA reads TGCGCCAGCAGCGTGGACAGCACGAACACCGGGGAGCTGTTTTTT.

CDR3 in DNA: TGTGCCAGTAGTAAACGAGGGACAGAACACTATGGCTACACCTTC. This translates into CASSKRGTEHYGYTF. The chain is built from TRBV19 and TRBJ1-2; TRBD1 aligns across 7 bases. Germline V gives CDR1 LNHDA, CDR2 SQIVND (reference sequence). J lost 3 bases, V lost 4 bases, and 8 bases had no gene match. This CDR3 region has 15 residues.

This clone was seen once. CDR3 loop: CASSLPGQGYSPLHF. The CDR3 bases are TGTGCCAGCAGCCTTCCTGGACAGGGGTATTCACCCCTCCACTTT. The chain combines TRBV3-1 (or the pseudogene TRBV3-2) with TRBJ1-6; 9 bases fit TRBD1. Per germline, CDR1 LGHDT and CDR2 YNNKEL (reference sequence). This CDR3 has 15 residues. V trimming: 4 bases; J trimming: 8 bases; junction bases outside the gene matches: 6.

The chain recombines TRBV3-1 (or the pseudogene TRBV3-2) with TRBJ1-3, with D unclear. The V gene's germline CDR1 is LGHDT and CDR2 YNNKEL (reference sequence). Deletions cut 0 bases from V and 3 bases from J, with 9 bases between. This CDR3 is 15 amino acids long. CDR3 DNA: TGTGCCAGCAGCCAAGAGGAGGTTTTTGGAAACACCATATATTTT. It specifies CASSQEEVFGNTIYF.